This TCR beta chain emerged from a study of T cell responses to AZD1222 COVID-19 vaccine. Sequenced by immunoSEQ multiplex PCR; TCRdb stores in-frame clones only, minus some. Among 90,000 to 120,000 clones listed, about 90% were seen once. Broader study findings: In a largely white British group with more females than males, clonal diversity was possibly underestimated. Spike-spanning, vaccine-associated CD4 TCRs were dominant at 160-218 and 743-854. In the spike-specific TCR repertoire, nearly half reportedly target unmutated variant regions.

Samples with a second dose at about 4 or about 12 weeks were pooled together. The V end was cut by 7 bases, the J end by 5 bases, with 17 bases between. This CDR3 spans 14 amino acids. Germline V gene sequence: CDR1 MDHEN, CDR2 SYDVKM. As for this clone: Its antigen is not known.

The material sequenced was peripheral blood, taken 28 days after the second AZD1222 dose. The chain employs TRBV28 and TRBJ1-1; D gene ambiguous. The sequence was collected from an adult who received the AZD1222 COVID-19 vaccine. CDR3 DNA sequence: TGTGCCAGCACCGAGAATCGGATACGGACTGAAGCTTTCTTT. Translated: CASTENRIRTEAFF.